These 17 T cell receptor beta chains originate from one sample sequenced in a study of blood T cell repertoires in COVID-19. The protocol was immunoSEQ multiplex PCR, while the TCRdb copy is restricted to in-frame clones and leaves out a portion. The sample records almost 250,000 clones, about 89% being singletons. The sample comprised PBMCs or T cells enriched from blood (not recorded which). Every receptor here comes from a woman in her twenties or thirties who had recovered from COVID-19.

The CDR3: CASSQRGQGGTDTQYF. The CDR3 coding sequence is TGTGCCAGCTCACAGCGAGGACAGGGTGGCACAGATACGCAGTATTTT. The rearrangement joins TRBV18 to TRBJ2-3; 8 bases map to TRBD1. The CDR3 consists of 16 residues. The J segment lost 1 base and the V segment lost 4 bases, leaving 7 bases of the junction unmatched. Germline V lookup: CDR1 KGHSH, CDR2 LQKENI.

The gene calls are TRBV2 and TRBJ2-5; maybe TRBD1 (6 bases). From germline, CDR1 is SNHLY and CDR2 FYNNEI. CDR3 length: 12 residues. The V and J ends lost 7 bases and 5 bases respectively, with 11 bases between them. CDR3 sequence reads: CASNRVVETQYF. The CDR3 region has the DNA TGTGCCAGCAACAGGGTTGTGGAGACCCAGTACTTC.

In DNA, the CDR3 is TGTGCCAGTAGTATAGACCGCGGGAGAACAAACGAGCAGTACTTC. Encoded protein: CASSIDRGRTNEQYF. The V gene is TRBV19, the J gene TRBJ2-7, with 7 bases matching TRBD2. V trimming: 0 bases; J trimming: 5 bases; junction bases outside the gene matches: 7. CDR1 and CDR2 (germline): LNHDA, SQIVND (reference sequence). The CDR3 loop spans 15 amino acids.

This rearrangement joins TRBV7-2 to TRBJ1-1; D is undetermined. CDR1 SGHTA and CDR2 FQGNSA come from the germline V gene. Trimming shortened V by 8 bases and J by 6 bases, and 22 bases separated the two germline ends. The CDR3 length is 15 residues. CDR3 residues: CASRREGRVTAEAFF. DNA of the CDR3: TGTGCCAGCCGCCGGGAGGGAAGGGTGACCGCTGAAGCTTTCTTT.

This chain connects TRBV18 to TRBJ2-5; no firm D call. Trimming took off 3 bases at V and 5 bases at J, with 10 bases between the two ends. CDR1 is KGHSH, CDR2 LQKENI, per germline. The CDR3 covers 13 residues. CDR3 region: CASSPFTGETQYF. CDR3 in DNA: TGTGCCAGCTCACCGTTCACCGGGGAGACCCAGTACTTC.

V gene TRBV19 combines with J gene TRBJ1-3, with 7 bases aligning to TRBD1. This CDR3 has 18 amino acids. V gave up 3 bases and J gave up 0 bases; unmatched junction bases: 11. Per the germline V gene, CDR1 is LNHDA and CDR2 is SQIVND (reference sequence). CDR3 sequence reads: CASSMRGDSWISGNTIYF. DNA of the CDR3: TGTGCCAGTAGTATGAGGGGGGACAGTTGGATCTCTGGAAACACCATATATTTT.

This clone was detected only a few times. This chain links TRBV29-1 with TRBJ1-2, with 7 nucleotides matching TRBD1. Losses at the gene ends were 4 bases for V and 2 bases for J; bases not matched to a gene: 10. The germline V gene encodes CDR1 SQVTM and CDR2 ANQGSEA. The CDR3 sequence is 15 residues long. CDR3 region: CSVGAGAGGNYGYTF. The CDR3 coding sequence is TGCAGCGTTGGGGCAGGGGCAGGGGGGAACTATGGCTACACCTTC.

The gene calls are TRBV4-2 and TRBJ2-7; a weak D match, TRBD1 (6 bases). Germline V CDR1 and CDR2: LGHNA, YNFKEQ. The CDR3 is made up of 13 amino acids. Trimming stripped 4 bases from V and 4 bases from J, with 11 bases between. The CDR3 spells CASSRRQEYEQYF. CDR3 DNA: TGTGCCAGCAGCCGCAGACAGGAATACGAGCAGTACTTC.

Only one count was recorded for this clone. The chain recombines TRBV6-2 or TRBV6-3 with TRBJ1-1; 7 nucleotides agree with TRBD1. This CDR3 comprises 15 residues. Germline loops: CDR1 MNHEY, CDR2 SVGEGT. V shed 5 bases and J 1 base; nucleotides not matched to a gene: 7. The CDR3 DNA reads TGTGCCAGCAGTCGCCGTCAGGGGGGGAACACTGAAGCTTTCTTT. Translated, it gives CASSRRQGGNTEAFF.

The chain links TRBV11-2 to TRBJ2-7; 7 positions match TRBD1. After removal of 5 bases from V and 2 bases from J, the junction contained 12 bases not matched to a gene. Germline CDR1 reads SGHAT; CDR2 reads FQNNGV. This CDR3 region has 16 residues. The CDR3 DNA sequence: TGTGCCAGCAGCCCGATATCTCGGCAGGGGGCCTACGAGCAGTACTTC. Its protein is CASSPISRQGAYEQYF.

The CDR3, as DNA: TGTGCCATCAGTGAGTCCGCAGGGTACTATGGCTACACCTTC. The encoded protein is CAISESAGYYGYTF. The gene calls are TRBV10-3 and TRBJ1-2, with D perhaps matching TRBD1 (5 bases). The V gene's germline CDR1 is ENHRY and CDR2 SYGVKD. Trimming cost V 0 bases and J 3 bases, with 8 bases left between them. This CDR3 region has 14 residues.

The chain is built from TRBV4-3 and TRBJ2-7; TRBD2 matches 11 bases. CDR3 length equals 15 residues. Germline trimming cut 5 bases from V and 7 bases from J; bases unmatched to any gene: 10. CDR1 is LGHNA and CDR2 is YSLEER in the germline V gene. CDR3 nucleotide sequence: TGCGCCAGCAGCTCCCTAGCGGGAGGCGATAGGGAGCAGTACTTC. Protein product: CASSSLAGGDREQYF.

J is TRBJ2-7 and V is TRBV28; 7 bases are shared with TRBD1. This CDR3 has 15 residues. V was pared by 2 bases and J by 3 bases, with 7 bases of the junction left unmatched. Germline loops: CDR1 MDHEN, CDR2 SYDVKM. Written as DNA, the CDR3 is TGTGCCAGCAGTTTACACCGGGACAGCCTCTACGAGCAGTACTTC. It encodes CASSLHRDSLYEQYF.

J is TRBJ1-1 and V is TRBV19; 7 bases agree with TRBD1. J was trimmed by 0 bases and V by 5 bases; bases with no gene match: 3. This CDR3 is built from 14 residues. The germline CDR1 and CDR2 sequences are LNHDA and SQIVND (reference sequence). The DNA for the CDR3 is TGTGCCAGTAGTCGGGACAGCATGAACACTGAAGCTTTCTTT. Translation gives CASSRDSMNTEAFF.

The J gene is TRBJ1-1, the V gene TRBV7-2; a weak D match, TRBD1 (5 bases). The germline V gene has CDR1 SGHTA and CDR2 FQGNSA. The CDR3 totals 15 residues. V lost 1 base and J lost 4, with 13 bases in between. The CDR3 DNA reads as TGTGCCAGCAGCTTAGAACAGGCGTCAGGCACTGAAGCTTTCTTT. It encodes CASSLEQASGTEAFF. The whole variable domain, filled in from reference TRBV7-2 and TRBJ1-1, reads GAGVSQSPSNKVTEKGKDVELRCDPISGHTALYWYRQSLGQGLEFLIYFQGNSAPDKSGLPSDRFSAERTGGSVSTLTIQRTQQEDSAVYLCASSLEQASGTEAFFGQGTRLTVV.

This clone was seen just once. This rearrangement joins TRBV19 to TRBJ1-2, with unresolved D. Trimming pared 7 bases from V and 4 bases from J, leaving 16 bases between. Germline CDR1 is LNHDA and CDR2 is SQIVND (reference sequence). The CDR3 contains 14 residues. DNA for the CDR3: TGTGCCAGTACCCCACGTTATAGTCTCTATGGCTACACCTTC. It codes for CASTPRYSLYGYTF.

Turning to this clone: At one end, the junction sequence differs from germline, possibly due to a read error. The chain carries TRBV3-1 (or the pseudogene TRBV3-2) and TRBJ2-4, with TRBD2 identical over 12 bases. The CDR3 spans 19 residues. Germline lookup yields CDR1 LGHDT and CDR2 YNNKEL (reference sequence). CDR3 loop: CASSHLTERLAGAENIQYF. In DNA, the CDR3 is TGTGCCAGCAGCCATCTTACGGAAAGACTAGCGGGAGCCGAAAACATTCAGTACTTC.